This passage covers 18 T cell receptor beta chains from one sample sequenced in a study of PD-1 blockade in mismatch repair-deficient tumors. Assay used: immunoSEQ multiplex PCR; TCRdb lists only in-frame clones, some missing. The table has about 120,000 clones, roughly 86% seen once. Sequencing used peripheral blood, obtained approximately 73 weeks after starting pembrolizumab. These receptors were obtained from an adult with mismatch repair-deficient cancer.

The rearrangement links TRBV28 to TRBJ2-7, with TRBD1 matching over 9 bases. This CDR3 is built from 18 residues. In germline, CDR1 is MDHEN, CDR2 SYDVKM. Trimming cost V 4 bases and J 7 bases; bases outside gene matches: 20. In DNA form, the CDR3 reads TGTGCCAGCAGTTCCCGGGACAGGGAAGAAAGAGGACCCATTGAGCAGTACTTC. Its protein is CASSSRDREERGPIEQYF.

V and J are TRBV13 and TRBJ2-7; 13 bases map to TRBD2. Trimming at V came to 4 bases and at J to 2 bases, leaving 8 bases not matched to a gene. Germline CDR1 and CDR2: PRHDT and FYEKMQ (reference sequence). This CDR3 contains 17 residues. As DNA, the CDR3 is TGTGCCAGCAGCTCGATCGGGACTAGCGGGGTCCCCTACGAGCAGTACTTC. It specifies CASSSIGTSGVPYEQYF. Together with reference TRBV13 and TRBJ2-7, the CDR3 gives the full variable domain: AAGVIQSPRHLIKEKRETATLKCYPIPRHDTVYWYQQGPGQDPQFLISFYEKMQSDKGSIPDRFSAQQFSDYHSELNMSSLELGDSALYFCASSSIGTSGVPYEQYFGPGTRLTVT.

The CDR3 protein is CASSYSRAYTGELFF. The CDR3 region has the DNA TGTGCCAGCAGTTACTCGCGGGCTTACACCGGGGAGCTGTTTTTT. This chain joins TRBV6-5 and TRBJ2-2, with a weak D call TRBD2 (5 bases). Trimming took 0 bases from V and 3 from J, leaving 8 bases between them. Germline CDR1 and CDR2: MNHEY and SVGAGI. The CDR3 extends over 15 amino acids.

This sequence joins TRBV25-1 and TRBJ2-7, with TRBD1 matching over 9 bases. The CDR3 is made up of 14 amino acids. V was pared by 3 bases and J by 6 bases, with 6 bases of the junction left unmatched. CDR1 is MGHDK and CDR2 is SYGVNS in the germline V gene. Written as DNA, the CDR3 is TGTGCCAGCAGTGAGACAGGGGGTCTGGGCGAGCAGTACTTC. It is translated as CASSETGGLGEQYF.

V gene TRBV9 combines with J gene TRBJ2-1, with TRBD2 matching 8 bases. The V gene's germline CDR1 is SGDLS and CDR2 YYNGEE. CDR3 length: 12 amino acids. Trimming cost V 4 bases and J 10 bases; bases outside gene matches: 4. For the CDR3, the DNA is TGTGCCAGCAGCCCAAGCGGGAGAGAGCAGTTCTTC. Translation gives CASSPSGREQFF.

The V call is TRBV7-9, the J call TRBJ2-7; 8 bases match TRBD2. The CDR3 consists of 13 residues. From germline, CDR1 is SEHNR and CDR2 FQNEAQ (reference sequence). V lost 5 bases, J lost 3 bases, and 3 bases stayed unmatched. CDR3: CASSLTSGYEQYF. The CDR3 nucleotides are TGTGCCAGCAGCCTAACTAGCGGCTACGAGCAGTACTTC.

This sequence joins TRBV6-6 and TRBJ2-7; D is perhaps TRBD1 (5 bases). This CDR3 spans 15 amino acids. The ends were cut back, 2 bases at V and 1 base at J, with 12 bases in the middle. In germline, CDR1 is MNHNY, CDR2 SVGAGI (reference sequence). CDR3 protein: CASSYGLSGSYEQYF. For the CDR3, the DNA is TGTGCCAGCAGTTACGGGCTATCAGGGTCCTACGAGCAGTACTTC.

This chain joins TRBV19 and TRBJ1-5, with 9 positions matching TRBD1. Germline loops: CDR1 LNHDA, CDR2 SQIVND (reference sequence). Unmatched junction bases numbered 10, after V lost 7 bases and J lost 0 bases. This CDR3 has 17 residues. In DNA form, the CDR3 reads TGTGCCAGTACCCTAGGGCCACAGGGGGCTAGCAATCAGCCCCAGCATTTT. Protein: CASTLGPQGASNQPQHF.

The chain has TRBV4-1 and TRBJ1-1; no clear D gene. From germline, CDR1 is MGHRA and CDR2 YSYEKL. The CDR3 totals 14 residues. V lost 1 base and J lost 1, with 7 bases in between. The CDR3 sequence: CASSQVPGNTEAFF. CDR3 sequence (DNA): TGCGCCAGCAGCCAAGTGCCGGGGAACACTGAAGCTTTCTTT.

The chain uses TRBV6-6 and TRBJ2-7; TRBD1 might be the D (5 bases). The CDR3 has 12 residues. Trimming pared 5 bases from V and 2 bases from J, leaving 7 bases between. Germline V gene data show CDR1 as MNHNY and CDR2 as SVGAGI (reference sequence). The CDR3 sequence is CASSMTAYEQYF. CDR3 coding DNA: TGTGCCAGCAGTATGACAGCCTACGAGCAGTACTTC.

The CDR3 protein is CASSSLGQNVYGYTF. CDR3 nucleotide sequence: TGTGCCAGCAGCTCCCTGGGCCAAAACGTCTATGGCTACACCTTC. The chain carries TRBV11-2 and TRBJ1-2; no reliable D call. V was clipped by 4 bases and J by 4 bases, with 16 bases between them. The germline CDR1 and CDR2 sequences are SGHAT and FQNNGV. CDR3 size: 15 residues.

The V call is TRBV5-8, the J call TRBJ2-3; D could derive from TRBD1 or TRBD2 (5 bases each). Deletions cut 3 bases from V and 3 bases from J, with 17 bases between. The CDR3 length is 16 residues. The germline CDR1 and CDR2 sequences are SGHTS and YDEGEE. The CDR3 is CASSSGVRGLTDTQYF. The DNA for the CDR3 is TGTGCCAGCAGCTCCGGGGTGAGGGGATTAACAGATACGCAGTATTTT.

V is TRBV19 and J is TRBJ2-1, with 11 positions matching TRBD2. CDR1 is LNHDA, CDR2 SQIVND, per germline (reference sequence). J was trimmed by 4 bases and V by 10 bases; bases with no gene match: 3. This CDR3 region has 13 residues. The CDR3 DNA reads TGTGCCACCCGGACTAGCGGGTACAATGAGCAGTTCTTC. Translated: CATRTSGYNEQFF.

The V and J genes are TRBV19 and TRBJ2-3; TRBD2 is a possible D gene (5 bases). This CDR3 contains 15 residues. Per the germline V gene, CDR1 is LNHDA and CDR2 is SQIVND (reference sequence). The V end was cut by 3 bases, the J end by 0 bases, with 10 bases between. CDR3 loop: CASSIGLTSTDTQYF. The CDR3 DNA reads as TGTGCCAGTAGTATCGGACTGACTAGCACAGATACGCAGTATTTT.

The chain carries TRBV29-1 and TRBJ1-1; D gene unclear. Trimming took off 7 bases at V and 3 bases at J, with 12 bases between the two ends. Germline V gives CDR1 SQVTM, CDR2 ANQGSEA. This CDR3 spans 12 amino acids. CDR3 nucleotide sequence: TGCAGCGGGGGTAACAGTTACACTGAAGCTTTCTTT. It codes for CSGGNSYTEAFF.

This clone came up once. This chain uses TRBV14 with TRBJ1-2, with D possibly being TRBD1 (5 bases). This CDR3 is built from 13 residues. Germline V gene data show CDR1 as SGHDN and CDR2 as FVKESK. The ends were cut back, 1 base at V and 3 bases at J, with 6 bases in the middle. CDR3 nucleotides: TGTGCCAGCAGCCAAGGACAGTACTATGGCTACACCTTC. Encoded protein: CASSQGQYYGYTF.

This clone appeared a few times. V usage is TRBV9 and J usage is TRBJ2-1; D is possibly TRBD1 (6 bases). This CDR3 is 11 amino acids long. V lost 3 bases to trimming and J lost 10 bases, with 8 bases between them. Germline V lookup: CDR1 SGDLS, CDR2 YYNGEE. The CDR3 coding sequence is TGTGCCAGCAGCGCCGGGACAGAGCAGTTCTTC. This translates into CASSAGTEQFF.

The CDR3 spells CASSDGETTGQLSGANVLTF. For the CDR3, the DNA is TGTGCCAGCAGCGATGGAGAGACGACAGGCCAACTCTCTGGGGCCAACGTCCTGACTTTC. The gene calls are TRBV9 and TRBJ2-6, with a weak D call TRBD1 (6 bases). Germline CDR1 is SGDLS and CDR2 is YYNGEE. V gave up 3 bases and J gave up 0 bases, with 22 bases separating them. The CDR3 is 20 residues long. Looking up the rest from reference TRBV9 and TRBJ2-6 gives the full variable domain: DSGVTQTPKHLITATGQRVTLRCSPRSGDLSVYWYQQSLDQGLQFLIQYYNGEERAKGNILERFSAQQFPDLHSELNLSSLELGDSALYFCASSDGETTGQLSGANVLTFGAGSRLTVL.